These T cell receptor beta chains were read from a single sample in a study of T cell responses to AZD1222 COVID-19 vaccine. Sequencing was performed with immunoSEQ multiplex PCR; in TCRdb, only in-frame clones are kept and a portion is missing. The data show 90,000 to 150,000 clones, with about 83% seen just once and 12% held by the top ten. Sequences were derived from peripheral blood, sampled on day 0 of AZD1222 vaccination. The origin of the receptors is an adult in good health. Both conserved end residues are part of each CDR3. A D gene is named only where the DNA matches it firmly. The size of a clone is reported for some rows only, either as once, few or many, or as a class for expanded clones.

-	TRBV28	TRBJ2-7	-	TGTGCCAGCATAAGGGGCGGAACCTACGAGCAGTACTTC	CASIRGGTYEQYF
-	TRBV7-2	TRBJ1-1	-	TGTGCCAGCAGCCGGAACCATGAAAACACTGAAGCTTTCTTT	CASSRNHENTEAFF
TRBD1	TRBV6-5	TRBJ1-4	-	TGTGCCAGCAGGAAAGGACAGGGCGTTGAAAAACTGTTTTTT	CASRKGQGVEKLFF
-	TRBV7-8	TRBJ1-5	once	TGTGCCAGCAGCTTACCGGGGGCAGGGGCCGAGCAGCCCCAGCATTTT	CASSLPGAGAEQPQHF
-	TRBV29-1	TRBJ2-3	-	TGCAGCGTTGAATGGGGCACAGATACGCAGTATTTT	CSVEWGTDTQYF
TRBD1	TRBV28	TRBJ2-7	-	TGTGCCAGCAGTTCGGTCAGGACAGGGGGCTCCTACGAGCAGTACTTC	CASSSVRTGGSYEQYF
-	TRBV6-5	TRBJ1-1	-	TGTGCCAGCAGACACCAGAGAAACACTGAAGCTTTCTTT	CASRHQRNTEAFF
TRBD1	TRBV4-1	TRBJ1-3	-	TGCGCCAGCAGCCAAAGACAGGGGTCTGGAAACACCATATATTTT	CASSQRQGSGNTIYF
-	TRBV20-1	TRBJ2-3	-	TGCAGTGCCGCCTCGGGAGATACGCAGTATTTT	CSAASGDTQYF
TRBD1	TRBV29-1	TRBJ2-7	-	TGCAGCGTTACGGGGCGGGACAGGGGGGTGTACGAGCAGTACTTC	CSVTGRDRGVYEQYF
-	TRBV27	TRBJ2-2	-	TGTGCCAGCAGTCTAAATCTTGGCGGGGAGCTGTTTTTT	CASSLNLGGELFF
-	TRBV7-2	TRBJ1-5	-	TGTGCCAGCAGCTTAGAGGTTGACCGGCCCCAGCATTTT	CASSLEVDRPQHF
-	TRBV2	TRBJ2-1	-	TGTGCCACAGGCCTAGCTTCATACAATGAGCAGTTCTTC	CATGLASYNEQFF
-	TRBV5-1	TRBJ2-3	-	TGCGCCAGCAGCCCGAATACGGGCACAGATACGCAGTATTTT	CASSPNTGTDTQYF
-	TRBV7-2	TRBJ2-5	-	TGTGCCAGCAGCTTATCCTTAGGAGAGACCCAGTACTTC	CASSLSLGETQYF
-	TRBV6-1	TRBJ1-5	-	TGTGCCAGCAGTGAAGAGCTCAGGGTTGGCAATCAGCCCCAGCATTTT	CASSEELRVGNQPQHF
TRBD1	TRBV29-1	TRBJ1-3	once	TGCAGCGCAGGGGGCCATCACTCCTCTGGAAACACCATATATTTT	CSAGGHHSSGNTIYF
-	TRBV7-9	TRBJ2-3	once	TGTGCCAGCAGGGTCGGGGCCGGCCGCCCGATTACGCAGTATTTT	CASRVGAGRPITQYF
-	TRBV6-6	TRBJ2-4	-	TGTGCCAGCAGCCTACACGGGACGGGTGGGAACATTCAGTACTTC	CASSLHGTGGNIQYF
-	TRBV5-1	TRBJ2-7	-	TGCGCCAGCAGCTTGGGTCTGGGGTTGGGCGAGCAGTACTTC	CASSLGLGLGEQYF